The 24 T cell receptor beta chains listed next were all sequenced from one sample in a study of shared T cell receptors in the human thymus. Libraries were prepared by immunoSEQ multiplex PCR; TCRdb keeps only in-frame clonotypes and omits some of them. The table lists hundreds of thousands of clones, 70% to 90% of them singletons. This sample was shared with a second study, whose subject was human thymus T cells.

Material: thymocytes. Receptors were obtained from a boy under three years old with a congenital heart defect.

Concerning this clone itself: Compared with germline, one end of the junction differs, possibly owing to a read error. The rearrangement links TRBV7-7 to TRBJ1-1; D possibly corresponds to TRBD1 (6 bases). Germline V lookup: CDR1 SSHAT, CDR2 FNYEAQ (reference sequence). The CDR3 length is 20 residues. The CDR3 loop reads CASSHHFWGHPDWRRTEAFF. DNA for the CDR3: TGTGCTAGCAGCCATCATTTTTGGGGACACCCTGACTGGAGGAGGACTGAAGCTTTCTTT.

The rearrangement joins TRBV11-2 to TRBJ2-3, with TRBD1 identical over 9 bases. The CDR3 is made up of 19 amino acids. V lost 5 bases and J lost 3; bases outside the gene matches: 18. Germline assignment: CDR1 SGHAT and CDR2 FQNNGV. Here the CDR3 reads CASSNHSGTGNSRTDTQYF. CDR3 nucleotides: TGTGCCAGCAGCAATCACTCCGGGACAGGGAATTCTAGGACAGATACGCAGTATTTT.

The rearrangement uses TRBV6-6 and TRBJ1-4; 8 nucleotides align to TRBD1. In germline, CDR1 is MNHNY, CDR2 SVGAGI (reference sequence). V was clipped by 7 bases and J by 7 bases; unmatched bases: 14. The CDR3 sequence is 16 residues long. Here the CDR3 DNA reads TGTGCCAGCACGAGCCGAAGGACAGGGTTGAGTGAAAAACTGTTTTTT. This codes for CASTSRRTGLSEKLFF.

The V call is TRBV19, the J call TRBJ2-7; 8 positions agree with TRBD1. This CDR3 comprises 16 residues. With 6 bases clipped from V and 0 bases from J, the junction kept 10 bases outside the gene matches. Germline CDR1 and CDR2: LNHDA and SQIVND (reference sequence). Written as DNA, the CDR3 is TGTGCCAGTAGCCGTGGACAGGGATCCAGCTCCTACGAGCAGTACTTC. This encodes CASSRGQGSSSYEQYF.

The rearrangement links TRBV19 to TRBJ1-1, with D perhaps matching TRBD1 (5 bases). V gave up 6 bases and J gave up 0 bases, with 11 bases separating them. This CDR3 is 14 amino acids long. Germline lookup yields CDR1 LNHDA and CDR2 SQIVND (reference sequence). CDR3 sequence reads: CASRRGGMNTEAFF. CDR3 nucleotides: TGTGCCAGTAGAAGGGGAGGGATGAACACTGAAGCTTTCTTT.

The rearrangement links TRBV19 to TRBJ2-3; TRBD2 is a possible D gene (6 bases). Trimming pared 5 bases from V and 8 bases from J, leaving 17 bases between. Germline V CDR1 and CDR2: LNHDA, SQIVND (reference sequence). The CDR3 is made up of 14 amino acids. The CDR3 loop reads CASSPVRGKGTQYF. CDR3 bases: TGTGCCAGTAGTCCCGTCCGGGGGAAGGGTACGCAGTATTTT.

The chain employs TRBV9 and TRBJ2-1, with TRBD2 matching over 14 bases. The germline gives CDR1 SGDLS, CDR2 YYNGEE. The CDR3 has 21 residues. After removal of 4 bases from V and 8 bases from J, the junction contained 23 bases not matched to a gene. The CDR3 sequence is CASSPHTGGLAGDLRGYEQFF. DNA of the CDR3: TGTGCCAGCAGCCCCCATACGGGGGGACTAGCGGGAGACTTACGCGGCTATGAGCAGTTCTTC. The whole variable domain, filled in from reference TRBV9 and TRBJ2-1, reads DSGVTQTPKHLITATGQRVTLRCSPRSGDLSVYWYQQSLDQGLQFLIQYYNGEERAKGNILERFSAQQFPDLHSELNLSSLELGDSALYFCASSPHTGGLAGDLRGYEQFFGPGTRLTVL.

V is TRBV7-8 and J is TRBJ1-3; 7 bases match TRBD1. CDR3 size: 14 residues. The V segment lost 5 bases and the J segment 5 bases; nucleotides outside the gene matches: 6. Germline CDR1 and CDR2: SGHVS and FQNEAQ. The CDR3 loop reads CASSEGTDRNTIYF. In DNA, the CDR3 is TGTGCCAGCAGCGAGGGGACAGATAGAAACACCATATATTTT. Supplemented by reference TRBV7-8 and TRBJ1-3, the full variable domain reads GAGVSQSPRYKVAKRGQDVALRCDPISGHVSLFWYQQALGQGPEFLTYFQNEAQLDKSGLPSDRFFAERPEGSVSTLKIQRTQQEDSAVYLCASSEGTDRNTIYFGEGSWLTVV.

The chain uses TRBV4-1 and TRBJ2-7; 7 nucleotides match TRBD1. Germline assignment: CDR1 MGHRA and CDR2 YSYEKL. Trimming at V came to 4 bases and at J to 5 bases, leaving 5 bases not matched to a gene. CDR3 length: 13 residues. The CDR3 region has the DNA TGCGCCAGCAGCCGCCGACAGGGAGACGAGCAGTACTTC. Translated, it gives CASSRRQGDEQYF.

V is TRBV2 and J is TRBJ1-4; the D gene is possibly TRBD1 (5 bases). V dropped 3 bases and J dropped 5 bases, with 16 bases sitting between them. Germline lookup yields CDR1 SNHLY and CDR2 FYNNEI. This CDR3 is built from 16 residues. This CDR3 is CASSETDTILNEKLFF. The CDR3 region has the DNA TGTGCCAGCAGTGAGACGGACACGATACTGAATGAAAAACTGTTTTTT. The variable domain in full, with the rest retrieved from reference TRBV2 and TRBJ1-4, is EPEVTQTPSHQVTQMGQEVILRCVPISNHLYFYWYRQILGQKVEFLVSFYNNEISEKSEIFDDQFSVERPDGSNFTLKIRSTKLEDSAMYFCASSETDTILNEKLFFGSGTQLSVL.

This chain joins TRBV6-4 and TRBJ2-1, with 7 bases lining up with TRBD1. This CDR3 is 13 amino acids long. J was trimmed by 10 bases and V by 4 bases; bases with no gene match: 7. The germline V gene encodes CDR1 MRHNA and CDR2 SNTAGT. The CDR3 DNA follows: TGTGCCAGCAGTGCCCGGACAGGTCAAGAGCAGTTCTTC. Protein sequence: CASSARTGQEQFF.

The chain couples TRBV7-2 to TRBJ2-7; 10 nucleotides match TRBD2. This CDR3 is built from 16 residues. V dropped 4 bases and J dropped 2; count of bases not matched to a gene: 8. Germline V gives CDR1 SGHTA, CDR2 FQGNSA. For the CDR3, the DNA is TGTGCCAGCAGCTCCGAAAGCGGGAGGGCCCCCTACGAGCAGTACTTC. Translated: CASSSESGRAPYEQYF.

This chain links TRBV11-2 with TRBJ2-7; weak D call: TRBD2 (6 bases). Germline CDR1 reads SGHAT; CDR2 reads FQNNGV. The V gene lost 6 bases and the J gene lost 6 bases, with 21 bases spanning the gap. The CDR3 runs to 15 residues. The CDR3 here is CASRSGPRDLREQYF. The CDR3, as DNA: TGTGCCAGCAGGTCTGGGCCGCGGGACCTGCGCGAGCAGTACTTC.

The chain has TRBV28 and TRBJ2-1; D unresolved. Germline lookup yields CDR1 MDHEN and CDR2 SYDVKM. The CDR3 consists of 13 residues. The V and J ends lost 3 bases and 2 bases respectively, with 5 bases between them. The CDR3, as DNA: TGTGCCAGCAGTTTTCGTCCCTACAATGAGCAGTTCTTC. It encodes CASSFRPYNEQFF.

Here the CDR3 reads CASSHLTGSVVTEAFF. In nucleotides, the CDR3 is TGCGCCAGCAGCCACCTGACAGGGAGTGTTGTCACTGAAGCTTTCTTT. V is TRBV4-3 and J is TRBJ1-1, with 7 bases aligning to TRBD1. The CDR3 has 16 amino acids. J lost 4 bases, V lost 3 bases, and 11 bases had no gene match. The germline V gene encodes CDR1 LGHNA and CDR2 YSLEER.

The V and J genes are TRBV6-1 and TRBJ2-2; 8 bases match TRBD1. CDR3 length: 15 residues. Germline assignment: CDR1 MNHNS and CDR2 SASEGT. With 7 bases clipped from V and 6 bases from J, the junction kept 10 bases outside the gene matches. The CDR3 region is CASTSIAGGPGELFF. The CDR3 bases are TGTGCCAGCACGTCTATTGCAGGGGGCCCCGGGGAGCTGTTTTTT.

CDR3 residues: CSVAETANYGYTF. CDR3 coding DNA: TGCAGCGTTGCTGAGACAGCCAACTATGGCTACACCTTC. The rearrangement joins TRBV29-1 to TRBJ1-2, with D maybe TRBD1 (5 bases). Trimming stripped 4 bases from V and 2 bases from J, with 11 bases between. This CDR3 has 13 residues. Germline loops: CDR1 SQVTM, CDR2 ANQGSEA.

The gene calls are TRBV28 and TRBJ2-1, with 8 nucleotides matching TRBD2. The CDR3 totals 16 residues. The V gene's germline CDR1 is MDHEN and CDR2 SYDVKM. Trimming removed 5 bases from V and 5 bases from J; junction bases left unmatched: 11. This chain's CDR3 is CASSILGGGPDNEQFF. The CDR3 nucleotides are TGTGCCAGCAGTATCCTCGGCGGGGGGCCCGACAATGAGCAGTTCTTC.

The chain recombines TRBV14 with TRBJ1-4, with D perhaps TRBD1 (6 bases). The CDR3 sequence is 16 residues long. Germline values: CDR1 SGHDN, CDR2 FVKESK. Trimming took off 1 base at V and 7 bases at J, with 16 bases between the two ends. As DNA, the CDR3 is TGTGCCAGCAGCCAAGGCGCAGGGGTTGATATTGAAAAACTGTTTTTT. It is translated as CASSQGAGVDIEKLFF.

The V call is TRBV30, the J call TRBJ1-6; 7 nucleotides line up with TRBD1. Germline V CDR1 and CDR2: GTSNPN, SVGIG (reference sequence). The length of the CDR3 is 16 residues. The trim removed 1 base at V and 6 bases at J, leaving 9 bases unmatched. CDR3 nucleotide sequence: TGTGCCTGGAGTGAACCCCCGGGACAGACTAATTCACCCCTCCACTTT. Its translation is CAWSEPPGQTNSPLHF.

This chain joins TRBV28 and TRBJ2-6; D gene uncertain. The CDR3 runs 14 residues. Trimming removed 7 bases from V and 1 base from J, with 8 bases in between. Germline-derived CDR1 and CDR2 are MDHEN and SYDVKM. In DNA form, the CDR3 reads TGTGCCAGCAAGCCTTCGTCTGGGGCCAACGTCCTGACTTTC. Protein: CASKPSSGANVLTF.

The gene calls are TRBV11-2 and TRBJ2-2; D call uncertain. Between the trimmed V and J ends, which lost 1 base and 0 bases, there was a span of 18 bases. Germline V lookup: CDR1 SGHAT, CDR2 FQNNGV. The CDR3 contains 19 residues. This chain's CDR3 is CASSLVFLGQAPNTGELFF. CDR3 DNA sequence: TGTGCCAGCAGCTTAGTGTTTCTGGGTCAGGCCCCGAACACCGGGGAGCTGTTTTTT.

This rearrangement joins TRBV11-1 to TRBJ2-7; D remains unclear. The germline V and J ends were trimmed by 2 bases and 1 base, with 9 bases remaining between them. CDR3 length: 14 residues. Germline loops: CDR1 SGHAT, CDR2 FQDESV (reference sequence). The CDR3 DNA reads TGTGCCAGCAGCTTAATACTGCAATCCTACGAGCAGTACTTC. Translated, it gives CASSLILQSYEQYF.

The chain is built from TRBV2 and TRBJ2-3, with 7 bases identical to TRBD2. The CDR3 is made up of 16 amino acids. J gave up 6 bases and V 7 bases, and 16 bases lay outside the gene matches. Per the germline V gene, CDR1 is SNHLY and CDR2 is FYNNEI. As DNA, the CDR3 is TGTGCCAGCATCCCAGTCATTGGGAGGGTCTGGGATACGCAGTATTTT. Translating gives CASIPVIGRVWDTQYF.